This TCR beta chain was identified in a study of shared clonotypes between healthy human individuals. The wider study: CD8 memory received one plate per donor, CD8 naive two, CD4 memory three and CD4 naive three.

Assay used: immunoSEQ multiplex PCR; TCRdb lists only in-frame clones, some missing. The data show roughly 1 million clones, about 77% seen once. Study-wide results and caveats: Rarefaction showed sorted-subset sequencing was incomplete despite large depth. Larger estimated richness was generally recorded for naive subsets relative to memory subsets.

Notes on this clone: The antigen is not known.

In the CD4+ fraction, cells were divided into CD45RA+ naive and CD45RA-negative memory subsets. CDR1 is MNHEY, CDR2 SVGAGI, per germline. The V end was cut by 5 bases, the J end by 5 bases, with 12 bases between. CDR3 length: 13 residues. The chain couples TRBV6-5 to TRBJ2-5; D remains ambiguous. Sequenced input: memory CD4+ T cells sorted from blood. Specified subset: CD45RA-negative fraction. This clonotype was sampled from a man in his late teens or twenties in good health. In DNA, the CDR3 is TGTGCCAGCAGTCCCCTGAAAAGGGAGACCCAGTACTTC. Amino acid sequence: CASSPLKRETQYF.